This TCR beta chain was captured in a study of blood T cell repertoires in COVID-19. At the level of the study: Spain, Italy and the United States supplied samples that represented acute and convalescent COVID-19.

There are 14 residues in the CDR3. Germline-derived CDR1 and CDR2 are SGHDT and YYEEEE. Trimming took off 3 bases at V and 0 bases at J, with 10 bases between the two ends. Using immunoSEQ multiplex PCR, the repertoire was profiled, and TCRdb retains in-frame clones only, with some absent. The repertoire holds approximately 170,000 clones, with around 82% as singletons. Sequencing was done on a sample of peripheral blood. The TCR originated in a human donor with acute or convalescent COVID-19. The donor label of this sample is uncertain. The rearrangement links TRBV5-6 to TRBJ2-7; D may be TRBD1 (6 bases). The CDR3 coding sequence is TGTGCCAGCAGCTGGGGGCGCAGCTCCTACGAGCAGTACTTC. It translates to CASSWGRSSYEQYF.